This TCR beta chain was captured in a study of T cells after posttransplantation cyclophosphamide. CDR1 and CDR2 (germline): MNHNY, SVGAGI (reference sequence). The CDR3 runs 16 residues. Trimming cost V 2 bases and J 6 bases, with 16 bases left between them. General study findings and limits: Donor-recipient repertoire similarity was low at 1-2 months, rising over year one. Skin or GI-infiltrating T cells shared few TRB sequences with blood. Recipient CMV seropositivity and CMV reactivation strongly tracked TRB clonality.

By proportion, this clone is medium-sized. The target antigen is unknown. The method was immunoSEQ multiplex PCR; TCRdb's version includes in-frame clones alone and lacks a portion of them. In the table there are more than 50,000 clones, just over 85% of which are singletons. The origin of this receptor is a man aged 25-45 years with a blood cancer, CMV-positive, and with a related stem cell donor. The specimen sequenced was PBMCs. V is TRBV6-6 and J is TRBJ1-4, with no clear D. CDR3 sequence: CASSYPLGRADEKLFF. CDR3 in DNA: TGTGCCAGCAGTTACCCCTTGGGGAGAGCGGATGAAAAACTGTTTTTT.